This T cell receptor (beta chain) was retrieved from a study of blood T cell repertoires in COVID-19. Across the whole study: Sources were T cells, B-cell-depleted T cells, or PBMCs; the material itself was cDNA or gDNA.

Original data processing: Cell counts per sample came from amplifying reference gene primers. Sequencing was performed with immunoSEQ multiplex PCR; in TCRdb, only in-frame clones are kept and a portion is missing. V and J calls and clone size are given by that table; D and trimming were obtained from the DNA. The sample yields 120,000 to 150,000 clones, roughly 86% seen once. There are 18 residues in the CDR3. Germline CDR1 SGHRS, CDR2 YFSETQ. V was clipped by 4 bases and J by 0 bases; unmatched bases: 7. Input material: peripheral blood. V is TRBV5-1 and J is TRBJ2-2; 12 positions agree with TRBD2. This sequence originates from a woman in her fifties or sixties with acute or convalescent COVID-19. CDR3 DNA: TGCGCCAGCAGCCCGCGACTAGCGGGGGCCGCGAACACCGGGGAGCTGTTTTTT. Translated, it gives CASSPRLAGAANTGELFF.